This T cell receptor beta chain was identified during a study of PD-1 blockade in classical Hodgkin lymphoma. There was relapse after autologous stem cell transplantation in every patient, and there was variation in brentuximab vedotin exposure. Patients reached a best response of complete response, partial response or progressive disease. This clone was seen many times. Its antigen is currently unknown. The data were produced by immunoSEQ multiplex PCR, yet TCRdb's version contains in-frame clones alone and is incomplete. The sample has approximately 44,000 clones; around 71% are singletons. Whole-study findings and limits: Those achieving complete response showed baseline diversity like newly diagnosed patients. Diminished baseline TCR diversity has been reported in newly diagnosed patients relative to healthy donors. Possible causes of repertoire differences, disease activity or prior therapy, remain undefined.

Trimming removed 3 bases from V and 1 base from J, with 14 bases in between. The CDR3 totals 16 residues. The germline gives CDR1 MNHEY, CDR2 SVGAGI. Sequencing was performed on peripheral blood mononuclear cells (PBMCs), taken at baseline. The rearrangement joins TRBV6-5 to TRBJ2-3, with D unresolved. The origin of this receptor is a human donor with classical Hodgkin lymphoma. The CDR3 DNA reads as TGTGCCAGCAGTTATTATTTCGGCGACCGCACAGATACGCAGTATTTT. It codes for CASSYYFGDRTDTQYF.